This TCR beta chain was identified during a study of Ad26.COV2.S vaccination and SARS-CoV-2 variants. Findings of the study overall: Considerable breadth of spike-specific CD8+ and CD4+ T cell responses has reportedly been documented following vaccination. Spike-specific TCR breadth was greater after Ad26.COV2.S than placebo.

Method: immunoSEQ multiplex PCR; TCRdb's copy keeps in-frame clones and lacks some. The sample contains about 480,000 clones, 87% of which appear only once. V dropped 3 bases and J dropped 7 bases, with 19 bases sitting between them. Germline CDR1 DFQATT, CDR2 SNEGSKA (reference sequence). CDR3 length: 15 amino acids. The treatment is: roughly 20 received Ad26.COV2.S at low or high dose, single or two shots; 5 received placebo; per-sample allocation not given. Sampling took place 63 days after the first vaccine or placebo injection. Cohort 1b enrolled adults aged 18-55 years in Boston. For this clone: Its antigen remains unknown.

The chain couples TRBV20-1 to TRBJ2-1; D remains ambiguous. The source was peripheral blood, collected in a trial of Ad26.COV2.S vaccine versus placebo. The clonotype was recovered from a person aged 18 to 59 who received the Ad26.COV2.S COVID-19 vaccine or a placebo. The CDR3 region is CSASTTKIARNEQFF. The CDR3 nucleotides are TGCAGTGCTAGTACCACAAAGATCGCACGGAATGAGCAGTTCTTC.